Following are 15 T cell receptor beta chains from one sample sequenced in a study of T-cell reconstitution after alpha-beta-depleted transplantation in children. Construction of the TCRbeta library involved unique molecular identifiers. TCRdb re-called the PCR reads through MiXCR, storing one row per CDR3 protein. Of about 410,000 distinct CDR3 sequences listed, 20% are singletons. The sequencing here drew on PBMCs from the stem cell graft donor, taken from the stem cell graft. The origin of the receptors is a human donor who donated a stem cell graft to a child with acute myeloid leukemia.

This clonotype was counted between two and nine times. The rearrangement links TRBV20-1 to TRBJ2-2; 7 nucleotides line up with TRBD2. The germline V gene encodes CDR1 DFQATT and CDR2 SNEGSKA (reference sequence). V lost 1 base to trimming and J lost 5 bases; unmatched junction nucleotides: 13. CDR3 length equals 17 residues. The CDR3 region has the DNA TGCAGTGCTAGAGCCGCTGCGGCGGGAGTATGGACCGGGGAGCTGTTTTTT. This sequence encodes CSARAAAAGVWTGELFF.

The chain links TRBV5-1 to TRBJ2-1; D ambiguous. Looked up from germline, CDR1 is SGHRS and CDR2 is YFSETQ. This CDR3 comprises 15 residues. V was pared by 4 bases and J by 4 bases, with 15 bases between. The CDR3 region is CASSQSSEGYNEQFF. The CDR3 DNA reads TGCGCCAGCAGCCAGTCTAGTGAAGGGTACAATGAGCAGTTCTTC.

This rearrangement joins TRBV7-2 to TRBJ1-5, with a weak D call TRBD1 (5 bases). The CDR3 is 15 amino acids. Germline V gene lookup returns CDR1 SGHTA and CDR2 FQGNSA. V was shortened by 5 bases and J by 7 bases, with 18 bases between the two germline ends. CDR3 region: CASSQYQGAEQPQHF. For the CDR3, the DNA is TGTGCCAGCAGCCAATACCAGGGTGCTGAACAGCCCCAGCATTTT.

The chain links TRBV10-2 to TRBJ2-2, with TRBD2 matching over 11 bases. The length of the CDR3 is 16 residues. The germline CDR1 and CDR2 sequences are WSHSY and SAAADI. Trimming removed 6 bases from V and 3 bases from J; junction bases left unmatched: 6. The CDR3 loop is CASRKLAGVDTGELFF. CDR3 nucleotides: TGCGCCAGCAGGAAACTAGCGGGAGTGGACACCGGGGAGCTGTTTTTT.

This chain connects TRBV27 to TRBJ2-3; D is unresolved. Trimming shortened V by 8 bases and J by 5 bases, and 11 bases separated the two germline ends. CDR3 length: 12 residues. The germline gives CDR1 MNHEY, CDR2 SMNVEV (reference sequence). CDR3 nucleotide sequence: TGTGCCAGCGGTCCCCTGGGAGATACGCAGTATTTT. Protein sequence: CASGPLGDTQYF.

This clonotype was seen a handful of times. This chain uses TRBV5-1 with TRBJ2-1; 10 positions match TRBD1. CDR3 length equals 15 residues. V shed 5 bases, J shed 7 bases, and the junction held 9 bases outside the gene matches. Looked up from germline, CDR1 is SGHRS and CDR2 is YFSETQ. The DNA for the CDR3 is TGCGCCAGCAGTTCAGACAGGGGGCTTTTGAATGAGCAGTTCTTC. Translating it yields CASSSDRGLLNEQFF. Combining the CDR3 with reference TRBV5-1 and TRBJ2-1 gives the whole variable domain KAGVTQTPRYLIKTRGQQVTLSCSPISGHRSVSWYQQTPGQGLQFLFEYFSETQRNKGNFPGRFSGRQFSNSRSEMNVSTLELGDSALYLCASSSDRGLLNEQFFGPGTRLTVL.

The chain carries TRBV20-1 and TRBJ2-7; the match to TRBD1 covers 7 bases. The CDR3 covers 13 residues. Germline loops: CDR1 DFQATT, CDR2 SNEGSKA (reference sequence). V lost 1 base, J lost 4 bases, and 4 bases stayed unmatched. CDR3 coding DNA: TGCAGTGCTAGAGGGACAGGAAAATACGAGCAGTACTTC. Amino acids: CSARGTGKYEQYF.

This clonotype came up once. The chain combines TRBV4-1 with TRBJ2-1; D is undetermined. This CDR3 contains 16 residues. Deletions cut 3 bases from V and 1 base from J, with 13 bases between. Germline CDR1 MGHRA, CDR2 YSYEKL. The DNA for the CDR3 is TGCGCCAGCAGCCAGCCCTTTTTAGGATCCTACAATGAGCAGTTCTTC. It codes for CASSQPFLGSYNEQFF.

This chain connects TRBV7-2 to TRBJ2-3; TRBD2 is a possible D gene (5 bases). In germline, CDR1 is SGHTA, CDR2 FQGNSA. The CDR3 has 15 residues. Trimming removed 1 base from V and 3 bases from J, with 11 bases in between. The CDR3 spells CASSLGSGRTDTQYF. Here the CDR3 DNA reads TGTGCCAGCAGCTTAGGGAGCGGTAGGACAGATACGCAGTATTTT.

This clonotype was recorded at least ten times. The rearrangement uses TRBV10-3 and TRBJ2-3, with D unresolved. V was pared by 9 bases and J by 0 bases, with 13 bases between. This CDR3 region has 14 residues. From germline, CDR1 is ENHRY and CDR2 SYGVKD. CDR3 nucleotide sequence: TGTGCCATTAAGATGGAAGGGAGCACAGATACGCAGTATTTT. Encoded protein: CAIKMEGSTDTQYF.

This clonotype has a handful of counts. The chain has TRBV4-3 and TRBJ2-7, with D tentatively TRBD2 (5 bases). This CDR3 is 15 amino acids long. The germline V gene encodes CDR1 LGHNA and CDR2 YSLEER. V was pared by 0 bases and J by 2 bases, with 11 bases between. The chain's CDR3 is CASSQDLAGPYEQYF. CDR3 in DNA: TGCGCCAGCAGCCAAGATCTTGCGGGCCCCTACGAGCAGTACTTC.

At least ten counts were recorded for this clonotype. V gene TRBV20-1 combines with J gene TRBJ2-7; TRBD1 might be the D (5 bases). Trimming pared 3 bases from V and 2 bases from J, leaving 11 bases between. There are 13 residues in the CDR3. CDR1 is DFQATT, CDR2 SNEGSKA, per germline (reference sequence). The CDR3 loop reads CSASADRTYEQYF. CDR3 sequence (DNA): TGCAGTGCTAGTGCTGACAGAACCTACGAGCAGTACTTC.

The rearrangement joins TRBV12-3 or TRBV12-4 to TRBJ2-1; D is undetermined. Deletions cut 1 base from V and 5 bases from J, with 12 bases between. The length of the CDR3 is 15 residues. CDR3 in DNA: TGTGCCAGCAGTTTAGGCCTCGGATGGGACAATGAGCAGTTCTTC. Amino acids: CASSLGLGWDNEQFF.

This clonotype was seen repeatedly, ten times or more. The chain combines TRBV27 with TRBJ2-7, with TRBD1 matching 11 bases. Per the germline V gene, CDR1 is MNHEY and CDR2 is SMNVEV (reference sequence). After removal of 5 bases from V and 1 base from J, the junction contained 7 bases not matched to a gene. The length of the CDR3 is 16 residues. CDR3 protein: CASSLRTGGISYEQYF. The CDR3 nucleotides are TGTGCCAGCAGTCTCAGGACAGGGGGCATTTCCTACGAGCAGTACTTC.

The chain carries TRBV14 and TRBJ2-7, with 11 bases aligning to TRBD1. With V trimmed by 5 bases and J by 2 bases, 5 bases remained unmatched. From germline, CDR1 is SGHDN and CDR2 FVKESK. The CDR3 is 15 residues long. CDR3 residues: CASSYGTGGTYEQYF. The DNA for the CDR3 is TGTGCCAGCAGCTATGGGACAGGGGGAACCTACGAGCAGTACTTC.